This record covers a single TCR beta chain. Its antigen is currently unknown. A much larger clone differs by one base, so this may be a read error. Germline V gene lookup returns CDR1 KGHSH and CDR2 LQKENI. The length of the CDR3 is 13 residues. Incorporated into the TCR beta cDNA libraries were unique molecular identifiers, which served to reduce PCR and sequencing biases. TCRdb fed the PCR reads into MiXCR, producing one record per CDR3 protein. The sample has hundreds of thousands of distinct CDR3 sequences, 30% to 45% seen once. These data come from a study of post-analysis software for immune sequencing data. Study-wide results and caveats: TRBV segments more frequent in patients than in controls numbered roughly five and included TRBV5-6, TRBV5-1 and TRBV20-1.

This clonotype originated in a girl aged 10 to 17 with multiple sclerosis. The specimen sequenced was blood. V usage is TRBV18 and J usage is TRBJ2-5; 8 bases are a match to TRBD1. The end of the DNA is better explained by TRBJ2-7, so the J call may be wrong. CDR3 coding DNA: TGTGCCAACTCAGTTGGACAGGGCTACGAGCAGTACTTC. Protein sequence: CANSVGQGYEQYF.